These 25 T cell receptor beta chains were all obtained from the same sample, sequenced in a study of T cells expressing NK-cell markers. TCRdb reprocessed the 5' RACE reads and keeps a single row for each CDR3 protein, giving no DNA. The repertoire table contains approximately 170,000 distinct CDR3 sequences. Sequenced sample: blood T cells: a sorted CD56 or NKG2C T cell subset, CD4+ or CD8+ T cells, or bulk PBMC T cells (not recorded which). The receptors shown here come from a man aged 18 to 69 in good health.

V usage is TRBV2 and J usage is TRBJ1-5. CDR1 SNHLY and CDR2 FYNNEI come from the germline V gene. This CDR3 region has 15 residues. CDR3 in amino acids: CASAGLGEGNQPQHF.

The chain couples TRBV6-1 to TRBJ1-2. Germline loops: CDR1 MNHNS, CDR2 SASEGT. The length of the CDR3 is 15 residues. The CDR3: CASKGRHVPGLPFTF.

The CDR3 loop is CASTAGTSSADTQYF. V is TRBV4-1 and J is TRBJ2-3; TCRdb gives TRBD2 as the D gene, but with no DNA this cannot be confirmed. CDR1 and CDR2 from the germline V gene are MGHRA and YSYEKL. The length of the CDR3 is 15 residues.

The V gene is TRBV4-2, the J gene TRBJ2-7. This CDR3 has 14 amino acids. CDR1 is LGHNA and CDR2 is YNFKEQ in the germline V gene. CDR3 residues: CASSHGQDVYEQYF.

The gene calls are TRBV13 and TRBJ2-7; no DNA is available, so the TRBD1 call from TCRdb remains unchecked. There are 15 residues in the CDR3. Germline CDR1 is PRHDT and CDR2 is FYEKMQ (reference sequence). CDR3 amino acids: CASSLGVQGEYEQYF.

This chain joins TRBV2 and TRBJ2-1; checking the TCRdb D call of TRBD2 is not possible without DNA. Per the germline V gene, CDR1 is SNHLY and CDR2 is FYNNEI. CDR3 length equals 16 residues. CDR3 sequence reads: CASSEGAGGVYNEQFF.

The J gene is TRBJ2-5, the V gene TRBV27. CDR3 length equals 12 residues. The germline gives CDR1 MNHEY, CDR2 SMNVEV (reference sequence). CDR3 sequence: CASRSYQETQYF.

The V gene is TRBV24-1, the J gene TRBJ2-1; the D call of TRBD2 rests on TCRdb alone, since no DNA is present to check it. This CDR3 is built from 21 residues. Germline loops: CDR1 KGHDR, CDR2 SFDVKD. This CDR3 is CATSDGFTSGGRIYSYNEQFF.

The V and J genes are TRBV10-3 and TRBJ2-1; TCRdb's assignment of TRBD1 cannot be checked, as there is no DNA. CDR1 and CDR2 from the germline V gene are ENHRY and SYGVKD. CDR3 length: 15 residues. The chain's CDR3 is CAISAGGGRNNEQFF.

The J gene is TRBJ1-6, the V gene TRBV7-9. This CDR3 comprises 13 residues. In germline, CDR1 is SEHNR, CDR2 FQNEAQ (reference sequence). The CDR3 here is CASSPQNTSPLHF.

The gene calls are TRBV27 and TRBJ1-2; with no DNA, the TCRdb D assignment of TRBD1 cannot be verified. Germline CDR1 and CDR2: MNHEY and SMNVEV (reference sequence). There are 15 residues in the CDR3. CDR3 loop: CASSLMGRQGAIYTF.

The V call is TRBV7-2, the J call TRBJ2-7; TCRdb's D call, TRBD1, is unchecked because there is no DNA. The germline CDR1 and CDR2 sequences are SGHTA and FQGNSA. This CDR3 has 12 residues. CDR3 sequence reads: CAIVLPSYEQYF.

The chain employs TRBV12-3 or TRBV12-4 and TRBJ2-2. The CDR3 sequence is 16 residues long. The CDR3 protein is CASSLRTEWNTGELFF.

The chain joins TRBV2 to TRBJ2-1; as DNA is missing, the TRBD1 call by TCRdb cannot be tested. The CDR3 length is 12 residues. Germline lookup yields CDR1 SNHLY and CDR2 FYNNEI. The CDR3 reads CAIAFRGNEQFF. Filled out from reference TRBV2 and TRBJ2-1, the complete variable domain reads EPEVTQTPSHQVTQMGQEVILRCVPISNHLYFYWYRQILGQKVEFLVSFYNNEISEKSEIFDDQFSVERPDGSNFTLKIRSTKLEDSAMYFCAIAFRGNEQFFGPGTRLTVL.

CDR3 region: CASSLAGGNSYEQYF. The rearrangement links TRBV11-2 to TRBJ2-7; the TCRdb D gene call, TRBD2, has no DNA to confirm it. The V gene's germline CDR1 is SGHAT and CDR2 FQNNGV. CDR3 length: 15 residues.

This chain links TRBV7-2 with TRBJ2-1. The CDR3 covers 13 residues. CDR1 and CDR2 from the germline V gene are SGHTA and FQGNSA. CDR3: CASSLALSVEQFF. The complete variable domain, with remaining parts taken from reference TRBV7-2 and TRBJ2-1, reads GAGVSQSPSNKVTEKGKDVELRCDPISGHTALYWYRQSLGQGLEFLIYFQGNSAPDKSGLPSDRFSAERTGGSVSTLTIQRTQQEDSAVYLCASSLALSVEQFFGPGTRLTVL.

V is TRBV6-1 and J is TRBJ1-1; with no DNA, the TCRdb D assignment of TRBD1 cannot be verified. The CDR3 runs 14 residues. Germline-derived CDR1 and CDR2 are MNHNS and SASEGT. The CDR3 sequence: CASRKGGREMEAFF.

The chain employs TRBV5-8 and TRBJ1-6. The CDR3 length is 12 residues. Germline V CDR1 and CDR2: SGHTS, YDEGEE. This chain's CDR3 is CASSFGLSPLHF.

The chain is built from TRBV6-2 or TRBV6-3 and TRBJ2-1. This CDR3 has 12 amino acids. Germline V gives CDR1 MNHEY, CDR2 SVGEGT. CDR3 residues: CASSYTVGEQFF.

The V call is TRBV27, the J call TRBJ2-5. Germline lookup yields CDR1 MNHEY and CDR2 SMNVEV (reference sequence). The CDR3 is made up of 15 amino acids. The CDR3 spells CASSSTGRAWETQYF.

V usage is TRBV19 and J usage is TRBJ2-7; the D gene TCRdb calls, TRBD2, cannot be checked with no DNA. The germline gives CDR1 LNHDA, CDR2 SQIVND (reference sequence). This CDR3 comprises 15 residues. The CDR3 sequence: CASSIGTAYSYEQYF.

This CDR3 reads CSVDFRENTEAFF. The V and J genes are TRBV29-1 and TRBJ1-1. This CDR3 is 13 amino acids long. Germline assignment: CDR1 SQVTM and CDR2 ANQGSEA.

This rearrangement joins TRBV7-9 to TRBJ2-5; TCRdb's assignment of TRBD1 cannot be checked, as there is no DNA. This CDR3 is 16 amino acids long. Per germline, CDR1 SEHNR and CDR2 FQNEAQ (reference sequence). The CDR3 reads CASSRAVSGGGETQYF.

The chain has TRBV4-2 and TRBJ1-1. This CDR3 is built from 14 residues. CDR1 and CDR2 (germline): LGHNA, YNFKEQ. CDR3 sequence: CASSPTWRGSEAFF.

This rearrangement joins TRBV20-1 to TRBJ2-3; the D call from TCRdb, TRBD1, cannot be confirmed without DNA. Germline V gene data show CDR1 as DFQATT and CDR2 as SNEGSKA (reference sequence). The CDR3 sequence is 13 residues long. The chain's CDR3 is CSASALLADTQYF.